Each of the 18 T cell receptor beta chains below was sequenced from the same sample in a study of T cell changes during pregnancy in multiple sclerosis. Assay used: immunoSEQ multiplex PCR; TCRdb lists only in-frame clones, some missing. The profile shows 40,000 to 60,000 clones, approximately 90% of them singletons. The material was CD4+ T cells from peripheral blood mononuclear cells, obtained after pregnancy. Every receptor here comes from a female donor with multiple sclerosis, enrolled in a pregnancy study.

CDR3 nucleotide sequence: TGTGCCAGCAGCTTAGGGGCAGGGGGCCTCAATAATTCACCCCTCCACTTT. Protein sequence: CASSLGAGGLNNSPLHF. The genes are TRBV7-2 and TRBJ1-6; 8 bases line up with TRBD1. V lost 1 base to trimming and J lost 5 bases; unmatched junction nucleotides: 7. The CDR3 covers 17 residues. CDR1 SGHTA and CDR2 FQGNSA come from the germline V gene.

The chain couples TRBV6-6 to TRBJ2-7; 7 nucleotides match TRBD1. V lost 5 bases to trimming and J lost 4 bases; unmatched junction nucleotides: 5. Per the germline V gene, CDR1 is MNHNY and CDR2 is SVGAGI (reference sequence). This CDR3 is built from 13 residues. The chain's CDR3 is CASSRQGYYEQYF. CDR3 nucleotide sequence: TGTGCCAGCAGTAGACAGGGATATTACGAGCAGTACTTC.

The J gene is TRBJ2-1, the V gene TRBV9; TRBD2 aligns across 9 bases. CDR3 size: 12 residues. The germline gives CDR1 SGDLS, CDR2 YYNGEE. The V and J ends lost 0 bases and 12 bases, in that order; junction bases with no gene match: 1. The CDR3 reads CASSVAAGGQFF. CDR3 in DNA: TGTGCCAGCAGCGTAGCAGCGGGGGGGCAGTTCTTC.

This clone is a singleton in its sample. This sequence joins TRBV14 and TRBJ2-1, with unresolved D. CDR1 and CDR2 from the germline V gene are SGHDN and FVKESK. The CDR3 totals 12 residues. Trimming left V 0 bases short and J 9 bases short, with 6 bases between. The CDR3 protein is CASSQDFVEQFF. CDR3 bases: TGTGCCAGCAGCCAAGATTTCGTTGAGCAGTTCTTC.

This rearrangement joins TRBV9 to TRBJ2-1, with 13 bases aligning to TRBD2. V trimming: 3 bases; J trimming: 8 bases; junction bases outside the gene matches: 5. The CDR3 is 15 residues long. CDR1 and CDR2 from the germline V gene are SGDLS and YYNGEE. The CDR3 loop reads CASSALAGGVYEQFF. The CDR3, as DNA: TGTGCCAGCAGCGCACTAGCGGGAGGGGTCTATGAGCAGTTCTTC.

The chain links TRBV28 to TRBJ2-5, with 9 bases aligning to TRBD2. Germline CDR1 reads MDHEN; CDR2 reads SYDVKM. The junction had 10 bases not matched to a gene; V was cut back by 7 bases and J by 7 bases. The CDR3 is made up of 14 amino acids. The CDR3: CASNPPALAGTQYF. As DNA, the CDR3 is TGTGCCAGCAACCCCCCAGCACTAGCGGGGACCCAGTACTTC.

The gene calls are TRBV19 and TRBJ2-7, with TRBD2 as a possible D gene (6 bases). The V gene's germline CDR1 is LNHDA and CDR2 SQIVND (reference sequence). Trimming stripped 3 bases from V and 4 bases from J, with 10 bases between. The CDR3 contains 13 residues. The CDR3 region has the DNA TGTGCCAGTAGTATTGAGCTAGCGTACGAGCAGTACTTC. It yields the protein CASSIELAYEQYF.

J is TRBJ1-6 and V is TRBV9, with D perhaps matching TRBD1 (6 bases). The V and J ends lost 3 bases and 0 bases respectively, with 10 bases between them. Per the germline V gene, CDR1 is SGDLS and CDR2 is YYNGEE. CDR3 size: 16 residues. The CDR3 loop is CASSATGSSYNSPLHF. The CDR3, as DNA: TGTGCCAGCAGCGCTACAGGGAGCTCCTATAATTCACCCCTCCACTTT.

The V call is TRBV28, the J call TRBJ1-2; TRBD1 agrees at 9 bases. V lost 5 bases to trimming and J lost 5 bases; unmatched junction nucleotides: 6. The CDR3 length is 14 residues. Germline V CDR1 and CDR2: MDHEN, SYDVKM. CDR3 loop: CASSPGTGRYGYTF. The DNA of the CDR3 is TGTGCCAGCAGTCCGGGGACAGGGAGATATGGCTACACCTTC.

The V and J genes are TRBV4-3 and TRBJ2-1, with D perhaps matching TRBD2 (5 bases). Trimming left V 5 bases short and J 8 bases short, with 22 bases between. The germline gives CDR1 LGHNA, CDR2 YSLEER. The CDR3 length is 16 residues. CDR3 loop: CASSFGRSGSVDEQFF. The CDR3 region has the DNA TGCGCCAGCAGCTTCGGACGAAGCGGAAGCGTGGATGAGCAGTTCTTC.

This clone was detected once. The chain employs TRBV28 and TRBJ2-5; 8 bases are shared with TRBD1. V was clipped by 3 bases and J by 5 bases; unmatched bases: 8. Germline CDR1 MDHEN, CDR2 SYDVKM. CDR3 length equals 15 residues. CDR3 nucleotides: TGTGCCAGCAGTTTTAGATGGACAGGGCGGGAGACCCAGTACTTC. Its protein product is CASSFRWTGRETQYF.

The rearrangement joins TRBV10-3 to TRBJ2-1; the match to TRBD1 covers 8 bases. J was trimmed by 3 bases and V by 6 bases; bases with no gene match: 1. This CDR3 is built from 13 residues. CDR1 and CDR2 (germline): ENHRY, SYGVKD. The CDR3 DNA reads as TGTGCCATCAGCGGACAGGGCTACAATGAGCAGTTCTTC. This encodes CAISGQGYNEQFF.

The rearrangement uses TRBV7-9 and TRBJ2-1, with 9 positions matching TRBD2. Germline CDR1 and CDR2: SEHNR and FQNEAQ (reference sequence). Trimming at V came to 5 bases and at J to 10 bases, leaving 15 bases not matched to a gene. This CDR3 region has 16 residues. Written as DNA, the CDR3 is TGTGCCAGCAGCAGAGATAGCGGGAGAGTTGAAAGGGAGCAGTTCTTC. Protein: CASSRDSGRVEREQFF.

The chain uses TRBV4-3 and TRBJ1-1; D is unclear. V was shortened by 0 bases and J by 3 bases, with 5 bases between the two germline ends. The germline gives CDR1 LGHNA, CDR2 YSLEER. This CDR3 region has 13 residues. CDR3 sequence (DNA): TGCGCCAGCAGCCAAGATCTTTACACTGAAGCTTTCTTT. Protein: CASSQDLYTEAFF.

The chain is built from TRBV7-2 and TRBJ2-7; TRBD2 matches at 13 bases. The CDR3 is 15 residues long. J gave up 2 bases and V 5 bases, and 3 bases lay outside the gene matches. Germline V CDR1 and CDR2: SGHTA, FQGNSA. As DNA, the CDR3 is TGTGCCAGCAGCCCCGGACTAGCGGGAGCCTACGAGCAGTACTTC. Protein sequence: CASSPGLAGAYEQYF.

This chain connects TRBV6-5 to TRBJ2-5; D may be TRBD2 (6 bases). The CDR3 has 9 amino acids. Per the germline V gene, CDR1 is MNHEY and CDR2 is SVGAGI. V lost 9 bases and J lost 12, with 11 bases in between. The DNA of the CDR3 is TGTGCCAGATCGGGACTGAAGTACTTC. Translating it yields CARSGLKYF.

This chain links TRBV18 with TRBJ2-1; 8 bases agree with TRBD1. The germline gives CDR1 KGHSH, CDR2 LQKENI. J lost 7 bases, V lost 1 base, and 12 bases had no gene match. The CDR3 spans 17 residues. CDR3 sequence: CASSPRQVRTGLNEQFF. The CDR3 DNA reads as TGTGCCAGCTCACCACGGCAAGTAAGGACAGGGCTTAATGAGCAGTTCTTC.

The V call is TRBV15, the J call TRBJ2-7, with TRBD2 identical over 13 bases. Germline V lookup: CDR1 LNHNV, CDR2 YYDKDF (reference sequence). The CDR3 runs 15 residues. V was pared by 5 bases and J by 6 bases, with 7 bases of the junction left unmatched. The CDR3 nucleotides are TGTGCCACCAGCGGAGTGACTAGCGGGAGGCTCGAGCAGTACTTC. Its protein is CATSGVTSGRLEQYF.